The present T cell receptor beta chain was sequenced within a study of a mutant IDH1 vaccine in newly diagnosed glioma. The time point was: baseline, week 1 (first vaccination visit). Treatment: pre-vaccination baseline after standard-of-care therapy. Sequencing used immunoSEQ multiplex PCR; TCRdb keeps in-frame clones, though not all of them. Among around 89,000 clones listed, 83% were seen once. Germline V gene sequence: CDR1 SGHTA, CDR2 FQGNSA. The ends lost 5 bases at V and 0 bases at J; junction bases unmatched: 13. The CDR3 covers 17 residues. The sequenced sample was PBMCs, obtained from a glioma patient treated with radiotherapy, temozolomide or both. The sequence derives from a woman between 50 and 59 years old with glioma. This chain uses TRBV7-2 with TRBJ2-7; 7 nucleotides line up with TRBD1. In DNA, the CDR3 is TGTGCCAGCAGCGGTACCGGGACAGCGGTGAGCTCCTACGAGCAGTACTTC. This translates into CASSGTGTAVSSYEQYF. Variable domain in full (rest from reference TRBV7-2 and TRBJ2-7): GAGVSQSPSNKVTEKGKDVELRCDPISGHTALYWYRQSLGQGLEFLIYFQGNSAPDKSGLPSDRFSAERTGGSVSTLTIQRTQQEDSAVYLCASSGTGTAVSSYEQYFGPGTRLTVT.